This TCR beta chain was obtained from a study of T cell responses to AZD1222 COVID-19 vaccine. This table comes from immunoSEQ multiplex PCR, and its TCRdb copy is limited to in-frame clones, with some not included. The repertoire has 100,000 to 150,000 clones, about nine tenths of them found once; the top ten carry 6.3%. From germline, CDR1 is MNHEY and CDR2 SMNVEV (reference sequence). Trimming pared 4 bases from V and 3 bases from J, leaving 10 bases between. The CDR3 loop spans 15 amino acids. This sample comprised peripheral blood, obtained on day 0 of AZD1222 vaccination. The J gene is TRBJ2-6, the V gene TRBV27; D is unclear. The clonotype was recovered from an adult in good health. CDR3 residues: CASSYLGNGANVLTF. CDR3 coding DNA: TGTGCCAGCAGTTATTTGGGAAATGGGGCCAACGTCCTGACTTTC.